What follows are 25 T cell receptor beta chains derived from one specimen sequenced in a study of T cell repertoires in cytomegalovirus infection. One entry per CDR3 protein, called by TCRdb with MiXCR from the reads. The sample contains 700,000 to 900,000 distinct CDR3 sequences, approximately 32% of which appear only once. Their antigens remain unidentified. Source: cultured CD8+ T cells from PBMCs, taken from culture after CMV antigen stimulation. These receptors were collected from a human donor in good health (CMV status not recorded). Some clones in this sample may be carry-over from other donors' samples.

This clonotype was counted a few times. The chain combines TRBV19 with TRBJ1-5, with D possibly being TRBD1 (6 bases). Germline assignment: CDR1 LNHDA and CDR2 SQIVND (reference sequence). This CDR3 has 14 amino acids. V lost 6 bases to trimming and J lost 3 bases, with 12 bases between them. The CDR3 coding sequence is TGTGCCAGTAGGGTCGACAGGTTCAATCAGCCCCAGCATTTT. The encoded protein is CASRVDRFNQPQHF.

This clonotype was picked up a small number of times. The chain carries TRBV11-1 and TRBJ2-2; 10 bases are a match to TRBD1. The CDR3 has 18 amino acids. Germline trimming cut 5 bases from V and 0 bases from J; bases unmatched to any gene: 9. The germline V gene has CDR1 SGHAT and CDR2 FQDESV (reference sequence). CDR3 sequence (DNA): TGTGCCAGCAGCCCGGACAGGGGGATTCTCTCGAACACCGGGGAGCTGTTTTTT. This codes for CASSPDRGILSNTGELFF.

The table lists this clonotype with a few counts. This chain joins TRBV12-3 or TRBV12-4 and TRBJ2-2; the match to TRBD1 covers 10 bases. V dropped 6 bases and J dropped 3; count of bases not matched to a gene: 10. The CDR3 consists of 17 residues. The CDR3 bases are TGTGCCAGCAGCTTCGGGACAGGGGTCCTTGACACCGGGGAGCTGTTTTTT. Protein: CASSFGTGVLDTGELFF.

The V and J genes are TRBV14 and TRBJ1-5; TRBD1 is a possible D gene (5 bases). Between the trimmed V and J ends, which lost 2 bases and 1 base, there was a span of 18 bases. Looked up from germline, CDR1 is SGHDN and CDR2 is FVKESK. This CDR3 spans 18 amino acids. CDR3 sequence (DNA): TGTGCCAGCAGCCAAAGGGGTGGCCAGCTCGGGAGCAATCAGCCCCAGCATTTT. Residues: CASSQRGGQLGSNQPQHF.

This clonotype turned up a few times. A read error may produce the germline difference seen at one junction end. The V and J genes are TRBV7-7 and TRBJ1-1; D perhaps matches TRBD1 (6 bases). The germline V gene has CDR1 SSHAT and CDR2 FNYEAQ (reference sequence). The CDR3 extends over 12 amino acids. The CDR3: CASSLNRAEAFF. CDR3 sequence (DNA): TGTGCTAGCAGCTTAAACAGGGCTGAAGCTTTCTTT.

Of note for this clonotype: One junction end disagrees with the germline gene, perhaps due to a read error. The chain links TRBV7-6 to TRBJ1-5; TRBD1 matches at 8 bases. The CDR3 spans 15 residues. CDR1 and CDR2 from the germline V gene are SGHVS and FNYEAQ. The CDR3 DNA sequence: TGTGCCAGCAGCGACTCTGGGACAGGCAATCCGCCCCAGCATTTT. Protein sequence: CASSDSGTGNPPQHF.

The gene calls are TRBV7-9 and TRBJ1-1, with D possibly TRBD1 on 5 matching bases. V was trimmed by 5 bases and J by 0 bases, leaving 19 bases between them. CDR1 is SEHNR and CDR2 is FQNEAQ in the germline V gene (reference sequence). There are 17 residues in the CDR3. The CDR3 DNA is TGTGCCAGCAGCGCCTTTCCGGGGGAGTTTTTGAACACTGAAGCTTTCTTT. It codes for CASSAFPGEFLNTEAFF.

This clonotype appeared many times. DNA for the CDR3: TGTGCCAGCAGCTTAGAGGGGCCAAGCAATCAGCCCCAGCATTTT. Encoded protein: CASSLEGPSNQPQHF. The chain carries TRBV7-2 and TRBJ1-5; maybe TRBD1 (5 bases). The CDR3 covers 15 residues. CDR1 and CDR2 (germline): SGHTA, FQGNSA. Deletions cut 1 base from V and 1 base from J, with 8 bases between.

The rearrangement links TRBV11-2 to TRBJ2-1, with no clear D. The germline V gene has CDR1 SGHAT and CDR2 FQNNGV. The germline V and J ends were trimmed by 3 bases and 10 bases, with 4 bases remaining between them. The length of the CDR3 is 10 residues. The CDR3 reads CASSFREQFF. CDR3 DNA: TGTGCCAGCAGCTTCCGGGAGCAGTTCTTC.

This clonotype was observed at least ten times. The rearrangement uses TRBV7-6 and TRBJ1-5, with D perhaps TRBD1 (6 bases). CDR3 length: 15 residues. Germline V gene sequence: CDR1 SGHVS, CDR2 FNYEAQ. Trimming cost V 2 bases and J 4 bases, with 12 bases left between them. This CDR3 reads CASSLIPGANQPQHF. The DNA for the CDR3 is TGTGCCAGCAGCTTAATTCCAGGGGCAAATCAGCCCCAGCATTTT. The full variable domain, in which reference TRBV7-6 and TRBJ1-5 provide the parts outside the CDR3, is GAGVSQSPRYKVTKRGQDVALRCDPISGHVSLYWYRQALGQGPEFLTYFNYEAQQDKSGLPNDRFSAERPEGSISTLTIQRTEQRDSAMYRCASSLIPGANQPQHFGDGTRLSIL.

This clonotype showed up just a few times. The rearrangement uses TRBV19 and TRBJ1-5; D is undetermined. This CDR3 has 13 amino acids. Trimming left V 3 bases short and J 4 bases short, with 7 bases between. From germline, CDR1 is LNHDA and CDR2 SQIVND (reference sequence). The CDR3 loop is CASSIWPNQPQHF. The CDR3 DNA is TGTGCCAGTAGTATTTGGCCTAATCAGCCCCAGCATTTT.

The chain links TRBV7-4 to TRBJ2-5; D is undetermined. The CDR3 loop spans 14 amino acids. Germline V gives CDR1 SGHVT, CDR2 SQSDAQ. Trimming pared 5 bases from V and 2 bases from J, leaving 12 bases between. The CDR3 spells CASSREPLQETQYF. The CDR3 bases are TGTGCCAGCAGCCGCGAGCCACTTCAAGAGACCCAGTACTTC.

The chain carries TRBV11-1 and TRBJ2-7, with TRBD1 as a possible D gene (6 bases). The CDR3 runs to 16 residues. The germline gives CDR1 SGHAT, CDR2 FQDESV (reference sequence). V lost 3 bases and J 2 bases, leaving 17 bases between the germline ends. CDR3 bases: TGTGCCAGCAGCTTGGCGCTCCGGGACAAAACCTACGAGCAGTACGTC. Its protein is CASSLALRDKTYEQYV.

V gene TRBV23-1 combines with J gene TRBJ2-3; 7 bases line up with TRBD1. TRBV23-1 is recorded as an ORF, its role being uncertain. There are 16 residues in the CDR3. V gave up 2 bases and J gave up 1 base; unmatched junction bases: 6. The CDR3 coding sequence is TGCGCCAGCAGTCAAGGGCAGGGGGATCGCACAGATACGCAGTATTTT. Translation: CASSQGQGDRTDTQYF.

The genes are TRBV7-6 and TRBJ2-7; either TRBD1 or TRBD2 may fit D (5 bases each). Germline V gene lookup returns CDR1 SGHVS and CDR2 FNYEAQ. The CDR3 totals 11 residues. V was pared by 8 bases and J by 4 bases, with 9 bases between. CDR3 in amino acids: CASGDVYEQYV. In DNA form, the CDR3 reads TGTGCCAGCGGGGACGTTTACGAGCAGTACGTC.

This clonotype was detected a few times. The DNA for the CDR3 is TGTGCCAGCACCCCTTCCGCGGGGGGCACAGATACGCAGTATTTT. The encoded protein is CASTPSAGGTDTQYF. The chain links TRBV7-9 to TRBJ2-3; TRBD2 matches at 7 bases. CDR1 SEHNR and CDR2 FQNEAQ come from the germline V gene (reference sequence). V trimming: 7 bases; J trimming: 1 base; junction bases outside the gene matches: 8. The CDR3 sequence is 15 residues long.

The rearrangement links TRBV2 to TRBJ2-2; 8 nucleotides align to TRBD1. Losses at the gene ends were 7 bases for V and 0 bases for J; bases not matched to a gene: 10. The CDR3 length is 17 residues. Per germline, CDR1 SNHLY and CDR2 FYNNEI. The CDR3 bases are TGTGCCAGCACCCTAGAAAGGACAGGGTCGAACACCGGGGAGCTGTTTTTT. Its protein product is CASTLERTGSNTGELFF.

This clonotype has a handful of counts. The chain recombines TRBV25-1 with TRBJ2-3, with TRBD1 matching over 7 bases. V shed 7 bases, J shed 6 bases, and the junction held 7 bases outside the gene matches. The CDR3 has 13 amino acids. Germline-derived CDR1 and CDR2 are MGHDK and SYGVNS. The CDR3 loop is CASTDRFVDTQYF. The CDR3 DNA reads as TGTGCCAGCACGGACAGGTTCGTTGATACGCAGTATTTT.

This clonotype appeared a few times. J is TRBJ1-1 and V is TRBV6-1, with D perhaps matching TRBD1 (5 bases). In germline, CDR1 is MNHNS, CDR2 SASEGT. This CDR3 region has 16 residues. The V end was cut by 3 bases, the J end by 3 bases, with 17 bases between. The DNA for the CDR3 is TGTGCCAGCAGTGAGGGGCAGGGCCCCTGGGACACTGAAGCTTTCTTT. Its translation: CASSEGQGPWDTEAFF.

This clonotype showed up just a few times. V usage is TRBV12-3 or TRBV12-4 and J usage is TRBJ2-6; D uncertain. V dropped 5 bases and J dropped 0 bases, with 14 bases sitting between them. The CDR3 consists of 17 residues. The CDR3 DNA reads TGTGCCAGCAGTCCCCGCGCGGCGACCTCTGGGGCCAACGTCCTGACTTTC. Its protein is CASSPRAATSGANVLTF.

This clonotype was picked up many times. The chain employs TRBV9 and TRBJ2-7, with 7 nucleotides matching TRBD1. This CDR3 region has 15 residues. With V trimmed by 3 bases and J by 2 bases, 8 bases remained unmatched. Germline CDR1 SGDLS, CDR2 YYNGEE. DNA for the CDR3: TGTGCCAGCAGCGGATCACAGGGGCGTACCTACGAGCAGTACTTC. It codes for CASSGSQGRTYEQYF.

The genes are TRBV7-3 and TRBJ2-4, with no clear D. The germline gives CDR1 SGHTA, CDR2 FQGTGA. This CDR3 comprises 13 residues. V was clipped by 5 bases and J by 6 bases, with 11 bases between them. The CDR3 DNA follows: TGTGCCAGCAGCGATCGGATATCAAACATTCAGTACTTC. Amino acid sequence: CASSDRISNIQYF.

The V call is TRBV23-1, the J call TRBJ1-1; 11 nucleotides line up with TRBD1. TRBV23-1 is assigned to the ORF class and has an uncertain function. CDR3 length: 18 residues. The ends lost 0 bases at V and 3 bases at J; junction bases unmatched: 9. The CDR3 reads CASSQSRRTGGEDTEAFF. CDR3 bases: TGCGCCAGCAGTCAATCGAGGCGGACAGGGGGCGAGGACACTGAAGCTTTCTTT.

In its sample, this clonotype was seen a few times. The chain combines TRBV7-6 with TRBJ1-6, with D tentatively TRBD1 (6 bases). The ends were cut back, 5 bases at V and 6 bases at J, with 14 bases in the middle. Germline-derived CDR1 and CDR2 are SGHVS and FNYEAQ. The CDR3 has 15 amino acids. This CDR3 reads CASSPLGQFNSPLHF. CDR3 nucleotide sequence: TGTGCCAGCAGCCCGCTCGGACAGTTTAATTCACCCCTCCACTTT.

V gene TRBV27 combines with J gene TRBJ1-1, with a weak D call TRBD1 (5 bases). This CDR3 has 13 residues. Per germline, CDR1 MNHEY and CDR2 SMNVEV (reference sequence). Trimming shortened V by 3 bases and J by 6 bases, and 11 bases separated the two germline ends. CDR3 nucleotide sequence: TGTGCCAGCAGTTTCGGGGGACCGCCTGAAGCTTTCTTT. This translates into CASSFGGPPEAFF.